This TCR beta chain was profiled in a study of T-cell memory formation after mild COVID-19. The study, taken as a whole, reports: Cross-reactive memory seemingly joined, as some responding clones were found in pre-infection memory. Second-wave clones that peaked on day 37 lacked confirmed SARS-CoV-2 specificity.

Using constant-segment primers, 5'RACE produced TCR alpha and TCR beta cDNA libraries carrying sample barcodes and UMIs. Each CDR3 protein gets one entry after TCRdb re-called the 5' RACE reads with MiXCR. The sample lists 40,000 to 55,000 distinct CDR3 sequences; around 12% were seen once. This clonotype was observed a handful of times. Its antigen is still unknown. V was trimmed by 3 bases and J by 1 base, leaving 16 bases between them. This CDR3 spans 17 amino acids. The clonotype originates from a man in his late teens or twenties who had mild COVID-19 (a few samples of this study predate the infection). Cell type and time point are not known. V usage is TRBV12-3 or TRBV12-4 and J usage is TRBJ2-1; D is tentatively TRBD1 or TRBD2 (5 bases each). Sequencing input: PBMCs or a T cell subset sorted from them (not recorded which). CDR3: CASSLWGSGKSYNEQFF. CDR3 in DNA: TGTGCCAGCAGTTTGTGGGGGTCGGGGAAATCCTACAATGAGCAGTTCTTC.